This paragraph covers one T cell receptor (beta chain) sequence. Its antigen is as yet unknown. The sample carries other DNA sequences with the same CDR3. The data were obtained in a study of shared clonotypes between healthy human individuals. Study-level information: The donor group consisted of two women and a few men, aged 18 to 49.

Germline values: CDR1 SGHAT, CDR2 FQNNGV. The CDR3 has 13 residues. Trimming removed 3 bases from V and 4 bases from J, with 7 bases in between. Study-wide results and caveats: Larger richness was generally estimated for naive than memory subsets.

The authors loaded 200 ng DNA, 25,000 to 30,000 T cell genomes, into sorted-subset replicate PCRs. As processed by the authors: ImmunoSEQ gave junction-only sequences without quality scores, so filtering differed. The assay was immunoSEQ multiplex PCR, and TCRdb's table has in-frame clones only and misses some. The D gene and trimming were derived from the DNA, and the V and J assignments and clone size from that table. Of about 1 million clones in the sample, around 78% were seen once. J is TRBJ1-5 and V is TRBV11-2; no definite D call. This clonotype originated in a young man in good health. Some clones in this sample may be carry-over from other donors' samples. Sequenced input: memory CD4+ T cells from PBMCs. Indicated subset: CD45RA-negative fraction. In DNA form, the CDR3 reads TGTGCCAGCAGCTTTGGCAGAAATCAGCCCCAGCATTTT. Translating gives CASSFGRNQPQHF.